The present entry profiles one TCR beta chain with its context. Compared with germline, one end of the junction differs, possibly owing to a read error. During active infection, Seattle patients enrolled and were then monitored through disease. The CDR3 spans 17 residues. Germline V gene data show CDR1 as SSHAT and CDR2 as FNYEAQ (reference sequence). This specimen comes from a study of blood T cell repertoires in COVID-19. Here immunoSEQ multiplex PCR was the method, and the copy in TCRdb shows in-frame clones only, minus some. The sample has tens of thousands of clones, under 85% seen once. The chain combines TRBV7-7 with TRBJ2-2; a possible D gene is TRBD1 (7 bases). The clonotype originates from a man aged 45-65 years with COVID-19, enrolled during active disease. The specimen sequenced was peripheral blood. CDR3 sequence: CASSLGGGPDATGELFF. Written as DNA, the CDR3 is TGTGCTAGCAGCTTAGGAGGGGGCCCCGACGCCACCGGGGAGCTGTTTTTT. Using reference TRBV7-7 and TRBJ2-2 for the parts outside the CDR3, the full variable domain is GAGVSQSPRYKVTKRGQDVTLRCDPISSHATLYWYQQALGQGPEFLTYFNYEAQPDKSGLPSDRFSAERPEGSISTLTIQRTEQRDSAMYRCASSLGGGPDATGELFFGEGSRLTVL.